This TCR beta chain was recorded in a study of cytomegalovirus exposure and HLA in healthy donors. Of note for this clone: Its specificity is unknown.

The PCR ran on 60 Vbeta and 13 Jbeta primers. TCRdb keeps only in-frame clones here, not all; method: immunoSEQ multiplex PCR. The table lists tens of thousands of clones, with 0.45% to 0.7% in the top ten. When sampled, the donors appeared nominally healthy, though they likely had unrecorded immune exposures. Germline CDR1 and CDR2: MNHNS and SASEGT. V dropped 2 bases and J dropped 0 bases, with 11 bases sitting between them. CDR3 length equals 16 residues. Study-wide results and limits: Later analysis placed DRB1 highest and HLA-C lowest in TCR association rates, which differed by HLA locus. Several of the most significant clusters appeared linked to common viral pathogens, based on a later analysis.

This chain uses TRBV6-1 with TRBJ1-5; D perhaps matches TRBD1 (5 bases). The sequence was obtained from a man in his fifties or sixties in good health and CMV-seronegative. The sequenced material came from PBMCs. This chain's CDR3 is CASSELGGYSNQPQHF. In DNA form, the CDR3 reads TGTGCCAGCAGTGAACTCGGGGGATATAGCAATCAGCCCCAGCATTTT.